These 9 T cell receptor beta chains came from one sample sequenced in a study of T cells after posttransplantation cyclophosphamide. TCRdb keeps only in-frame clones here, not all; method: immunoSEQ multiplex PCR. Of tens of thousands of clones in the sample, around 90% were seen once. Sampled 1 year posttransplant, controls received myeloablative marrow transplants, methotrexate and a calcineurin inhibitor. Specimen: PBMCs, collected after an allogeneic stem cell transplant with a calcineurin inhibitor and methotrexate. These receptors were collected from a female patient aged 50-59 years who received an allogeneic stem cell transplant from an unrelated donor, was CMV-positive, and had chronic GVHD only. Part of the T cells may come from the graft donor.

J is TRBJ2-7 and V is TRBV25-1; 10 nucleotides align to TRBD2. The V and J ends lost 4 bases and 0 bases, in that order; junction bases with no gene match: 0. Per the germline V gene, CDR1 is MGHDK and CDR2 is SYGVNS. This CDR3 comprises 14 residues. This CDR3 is CASSVAGGSYEQYF. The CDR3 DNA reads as TGTGCCAGCAGTGTAGCGGGAGGCTCCTACGAGCAGTACTTC.

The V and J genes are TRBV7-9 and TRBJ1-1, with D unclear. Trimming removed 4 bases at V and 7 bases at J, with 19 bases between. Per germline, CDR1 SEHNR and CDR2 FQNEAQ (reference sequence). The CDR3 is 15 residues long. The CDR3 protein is CASSSPLARTDEAFF. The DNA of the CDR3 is TGTGCCAGCAGCTCCCCCCTCGCACGAACTGATGAAGCTTTCTTT. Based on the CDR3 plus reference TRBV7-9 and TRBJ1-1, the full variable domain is DTGVSQNPRHKITKRGQNVTFRCDPISEHNRLYWYRQTLGQGPEFLTYFQNEAQLEKSRLLSDRFSAERPKGSFSTLEIQRTEQGDSAMYLCASSSPLARTDEAFFGQGTRLTVV.

CDR3 DNA: TGTGCCAGCAGCAGCGGGAGGGACAGGGTAGGCTACACCTTC. Protein: CASSSGRDRVGYTF. The chain is built from TRBV28 and TRBJ1-2, with 9 bases lining up with TRBD1. Germline CDR1 reads MDHEN; CDR2 reads SYDVKM. J lost 8 bases, V lost 6 bases, and 10 bases had no gene match. This CDR3 spans 14 amino acids.

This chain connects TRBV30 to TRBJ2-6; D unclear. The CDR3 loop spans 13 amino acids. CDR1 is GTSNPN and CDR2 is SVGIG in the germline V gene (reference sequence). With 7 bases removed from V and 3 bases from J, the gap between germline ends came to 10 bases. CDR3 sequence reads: CASPLYGANVLTF. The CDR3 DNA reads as TGTGCCTCCCCACTTTATGGGGCCAACGTCCTGACTTTC.

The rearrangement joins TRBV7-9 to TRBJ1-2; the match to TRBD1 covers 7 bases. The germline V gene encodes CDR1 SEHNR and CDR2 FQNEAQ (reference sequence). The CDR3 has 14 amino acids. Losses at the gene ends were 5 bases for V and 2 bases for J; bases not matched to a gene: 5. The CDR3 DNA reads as TGTGCCAGCAGCCGACAGGGTGTGAACTATGGCTACACCTTC. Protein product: CASSRQGVNYGYTF.

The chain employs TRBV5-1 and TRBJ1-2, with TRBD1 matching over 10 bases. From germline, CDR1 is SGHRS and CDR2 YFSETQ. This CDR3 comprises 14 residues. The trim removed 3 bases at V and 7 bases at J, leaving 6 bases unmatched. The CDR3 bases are TGCGCCAGCAGCTCGATCGGGACAGGGGCTGGCTACACCTTC. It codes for CASSSIGTGAGYTF.

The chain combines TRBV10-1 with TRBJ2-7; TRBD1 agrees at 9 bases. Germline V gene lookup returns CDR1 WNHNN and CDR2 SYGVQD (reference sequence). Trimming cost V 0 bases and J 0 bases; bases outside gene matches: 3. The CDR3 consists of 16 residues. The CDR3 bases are TGCGCCAGCAGTGAGTCGGGACAGGGCGGCTCCTACGAGCAGTACTTC. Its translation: CASSESGQGGSYEQYF.

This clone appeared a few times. This CDR3 reads CASRDYRASYEKLFF. The CDR3 DNA follows: TGTGCCAGCAGGGATTACAGGGCCAGCTATGAAAAACTGTTTTTT. The V gene is TRBV7-9, the J gene TRBJ1-4; tentative D call: TRBD1 (6 bases). Germline V gene data show CDR1 as SEHNR and CDR2 as FQNEAQ (reference sequence). This CDR3 is built from 15 residues. Between the trimmed V and J ends, which lost 6 bases and 6 bases, there was a span of 17 bases.

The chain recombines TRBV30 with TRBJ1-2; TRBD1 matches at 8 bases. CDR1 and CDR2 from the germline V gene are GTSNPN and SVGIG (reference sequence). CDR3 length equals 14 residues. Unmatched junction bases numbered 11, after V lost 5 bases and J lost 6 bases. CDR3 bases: TGTGCCTGGGGCAGACCGGGACAGGCAGATGGCTACACCTTC. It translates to CAWGRPGQADGYTF.